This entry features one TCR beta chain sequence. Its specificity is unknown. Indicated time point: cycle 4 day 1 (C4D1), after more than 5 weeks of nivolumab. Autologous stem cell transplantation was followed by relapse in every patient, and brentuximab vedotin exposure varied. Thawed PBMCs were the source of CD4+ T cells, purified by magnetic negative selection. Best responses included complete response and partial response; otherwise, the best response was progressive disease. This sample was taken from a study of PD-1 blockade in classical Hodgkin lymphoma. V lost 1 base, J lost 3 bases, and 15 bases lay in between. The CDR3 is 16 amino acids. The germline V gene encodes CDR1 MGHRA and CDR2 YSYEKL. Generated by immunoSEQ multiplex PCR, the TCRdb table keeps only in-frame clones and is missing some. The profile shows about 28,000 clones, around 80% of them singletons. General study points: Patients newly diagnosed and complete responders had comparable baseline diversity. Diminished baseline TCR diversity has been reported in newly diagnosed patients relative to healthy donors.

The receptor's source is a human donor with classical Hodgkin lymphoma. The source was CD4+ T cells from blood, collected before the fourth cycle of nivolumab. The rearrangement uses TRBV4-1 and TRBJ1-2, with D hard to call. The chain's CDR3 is CASSQARRGGDYGYTF. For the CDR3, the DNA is TGCGCCAGCAGCCAAGCCCGACGAGGCGGGGACTATGGCTACACCTTC.